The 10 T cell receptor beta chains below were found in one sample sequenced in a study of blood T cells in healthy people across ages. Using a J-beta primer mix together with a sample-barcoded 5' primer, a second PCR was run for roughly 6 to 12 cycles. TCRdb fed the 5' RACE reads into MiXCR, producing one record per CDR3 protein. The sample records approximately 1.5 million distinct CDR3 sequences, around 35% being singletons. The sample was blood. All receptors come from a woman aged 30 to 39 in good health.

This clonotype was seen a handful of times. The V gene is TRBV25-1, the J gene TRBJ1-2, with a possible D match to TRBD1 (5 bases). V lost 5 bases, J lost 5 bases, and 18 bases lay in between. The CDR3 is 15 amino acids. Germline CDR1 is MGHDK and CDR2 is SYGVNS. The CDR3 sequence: CASSHVTGRKYGYTF. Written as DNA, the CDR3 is TGTGCCAGCAGTCATGTAACGGGACGCAAGTATGGCTACACCTTC.

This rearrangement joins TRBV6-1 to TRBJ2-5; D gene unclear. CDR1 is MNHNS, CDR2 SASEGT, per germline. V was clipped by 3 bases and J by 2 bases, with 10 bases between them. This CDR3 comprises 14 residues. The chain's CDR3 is CASSERPLQETQYF. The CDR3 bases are TGTGCCAGCAGTGAGCGTCCGCTGCAAGAGACCCAGTACTTC.

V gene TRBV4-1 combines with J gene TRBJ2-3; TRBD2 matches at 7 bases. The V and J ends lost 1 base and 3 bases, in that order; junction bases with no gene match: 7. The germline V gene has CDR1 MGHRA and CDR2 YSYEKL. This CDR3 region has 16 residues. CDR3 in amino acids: CASSQGVTGGTDTQYF. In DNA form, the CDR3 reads TGCGCCAGCAGCCAAGGGGTAACGGGAGGAACAGATACGCAGTATTTT.

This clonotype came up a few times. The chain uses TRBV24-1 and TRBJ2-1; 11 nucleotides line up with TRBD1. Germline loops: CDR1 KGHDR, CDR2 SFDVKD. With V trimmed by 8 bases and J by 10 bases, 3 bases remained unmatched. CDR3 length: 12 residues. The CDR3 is CATTRTGGEQFF. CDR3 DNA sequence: TGTGCCACCACCCGGACAGGGGGCGAGCAGTTCTTC.

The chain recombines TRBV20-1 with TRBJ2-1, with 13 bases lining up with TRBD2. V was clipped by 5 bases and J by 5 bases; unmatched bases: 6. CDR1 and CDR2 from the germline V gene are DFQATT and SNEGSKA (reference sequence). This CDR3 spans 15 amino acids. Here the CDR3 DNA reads TGCAGTGCTCCGACTAGCGGGGGGCTAAACAATGAGCAGTTCTTC. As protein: CSAPTSGGLNNEQFF.

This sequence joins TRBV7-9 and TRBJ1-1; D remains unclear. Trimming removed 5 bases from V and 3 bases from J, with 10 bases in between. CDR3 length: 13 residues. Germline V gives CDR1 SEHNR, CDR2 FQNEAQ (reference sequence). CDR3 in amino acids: CASSPLHDTEAFF. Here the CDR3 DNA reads TGTGCCAGCAGCCCTTTACACGACACTGAAGCTTTCTTT.

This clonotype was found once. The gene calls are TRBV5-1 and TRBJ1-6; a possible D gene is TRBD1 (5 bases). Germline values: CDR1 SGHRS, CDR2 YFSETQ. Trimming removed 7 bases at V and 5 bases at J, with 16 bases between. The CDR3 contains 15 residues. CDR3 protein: CASSIRELNNSPLHF. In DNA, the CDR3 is TGCGCCAGCTCCATCAGGGAATTAAATAATTCACCCCTCCACTTT.

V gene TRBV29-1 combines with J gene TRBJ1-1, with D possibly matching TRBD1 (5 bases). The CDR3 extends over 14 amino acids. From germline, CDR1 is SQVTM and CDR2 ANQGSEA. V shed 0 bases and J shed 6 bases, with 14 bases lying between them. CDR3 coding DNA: TGCAGCGTTGAAGACCTGGGGGGAAGGCCTGAAGCTTTCTTT. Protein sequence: CSVEDLGGRPEAFF.

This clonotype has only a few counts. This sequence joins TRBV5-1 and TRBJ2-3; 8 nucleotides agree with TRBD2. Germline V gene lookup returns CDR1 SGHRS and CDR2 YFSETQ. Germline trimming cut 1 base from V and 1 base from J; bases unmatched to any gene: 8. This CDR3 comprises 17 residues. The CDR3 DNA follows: TGCGCCAGCAGCTTGTTCAAGTCGGGACTAGGCACAGATACGCAGTATTTT. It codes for CASSLFKSGLGTDTQYF.

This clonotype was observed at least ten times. CDR3: CSVELGGRSSYEQYF. CDR3 DNA sequence: TGCAGCGTTGAATTAGGCGGGAGGAGCTCCTACGAGCAGTACTTC. The genes are TRBV29-1 and TRBJ2-7, with 8 bases aligning to TRBD2. The trim removed 2 bases at V and 0 bases at J, leaving 6 bases unmatched. The CDR3 spans 15 residues. Germline loops: CDR1 SQVTM, CDR2 ANQGSEA.